A selection of T cell receptor beta chains follows, all from one sample in a study of cytomegalovirus exposure and HLA in healthy donors. Assay used: immunoSEQ multiplex PCR; TCRdb lists only in-frame clones, some missing. The sample includes under 250,000 clones, 80% to 90% seen only once; the top ten take roughly 1.2%. Sequenced material: PBMCs. These receptors came from a woman under 40 in good health and CMV-seronegative. Each CDR3 is given with its conserved first and last residue. Each record gives: clone size, V gene, D gene, J gene, CDR3 protein, CDR3 DNA. A D gene is named only where the DNA matches it firmly. A clone size is listed for some rows: how often the clone was seen (once, few, many), or a class if it is expanded.

clone size: few; V gene: TRBV30; D gene: NA; J gene: TRBJ1-5; CDR3 protein: CAWSGQSNQPQHF; CDR3 DNA: TGTGCCTGGAGCGGACAGTCCAATCAGCCCCAGCATTTT
clone size: NA; V gene: TRBV6-6; D gene: NA; J gene: TRBJ1-6; CDR3 protein: CASTPLAGGFGSPLHF; CDR3 DNA: TGTGCCAGCACCCCCCTTGCGGGGGGGTTTGGTTCACCCCTCCACTTT
clone size: NA; V gene: TRBV30; D gene: NA; J gene: TRBJ2-1; CDR3 protein: CAWSPGGNEQFF; CDR3 DNA: TGTGCCTGGAGTCCCGGGGGCAATGAGCAGTTCTTC
clone size: NA; V gene: TRBV19; D gene: NA; J gene: TRBJ2-7; CDR3 protein: CASSPQGSYEQYF; CDR3 DNA: TGTGCCAGTAGTCCACAGGGTTCCTACGAGCAGTACTTC
clone size: NA; V gene: TRBV4-2; D gene: TRBD1; J gene: TRBJ2-7; CDR3 protein: CASSQVGQAFDEQYF; CDR3 DNA: TGTGCCAGCAGCCAAGTGGGACAGGCGTTCGACGAGCAGTACTTC
clone size: NA; V gene: TRBV5-1; D gene: NA; J gene: TRBJ2-1; CDR3 protein: CASSPGHWGNYNEQFF; CDR3 DNA: TGCGCCAGCAGCCCGGGACATTGGGGGAACTACAATGAGCAGTTCTTC
clone size: NA; V gene: TRBV7-8; D gene: TRBD2; J gene: TRBJ2-7; CDR3 protein: CASAGLAGSGAYEQYF; CDR3 DNA: TGTGCCAGTGCGGGACTAGCGGGATCTGGGGCCTACGAGCAGTACTTC
clone size: NA; V gene: TRBV27; D gene: TRBD1; J gene: TRBJ2-7; CDR3 protein: CASQTAPQGLYEQYF; CDR3 DNA: TGTGCCAGCCAAACCGCCCCACAGGGGTTGTACGAGCAGTACTTC
clone size: NA; V gene: TRBV4-2; D gene: NA; J gene: TRBJ1-1; CDR3 protein: CASSQRGNTEAFF; CDR3 DNA: TGTGCCAGCAGCCAAAGGGGAAACACTGAAGCTTTCTTT
clone size: NA; V gene: TRBV5-1; D gene: NA; J gene: TRBJ1-5; CDR3 protein: CASSLSSPGQPQHF; CDR3 DNA: TGCGCCAGCAGCTTGTCCTCCCCCGGTCAGCCCCAGCATTTT
clone size: NA; V gene: TRBV5-5; D gene: NA; J gene: TRBJ1-5; CDR3 protein: CASSPTEFGQPQHF; CDR3 DNA: TGTGCCAGCAGCCCAACAGAATTTGGTCAGCCCCAGCATTTT
clone size: few; V gene: TRBV6-4; D gene: NA; J gene: TRBJ2-5; CDR3 protein: CASSDGSQETQYF; CDR3 DNA: TGTGCCAGCAGTGACGGGAGCCAAGAGACCCAGTACTTC
clone size: NA; V gene: TRBV19; D gene: TRBD2; J gene: TRBJ2-1; CDR3 protein: CASSDSGSTYNEQFF; CDR3 DNA: TGTGCCAGTAGTGACAGCGGGAGTACCTACAATGAGCAGTTCTTC
clone size: NA; V gene: TRBV6-5; D gene: NA; J gene: TRBJ1-1; CDR3 protein: CASSYAGNTEAFF; CDR3 DNA: TGTGCCAGCAGTTATGCGGGGAACACTGAAGCTTTCTTT
clone size: NA; V gene: TRBV5-1; D gene: NA; J gene: TRBJ2-2; CDR3 protein: CASSMSNTGELFF; CDR3 DNA: TGCGCCAGCAGCATGTCTAACACCGGGGAGCTGTTTTTT
clone size: NA; V gene: TRBV9; D gene: NA; J gene: TRBJ1-6; CDR3 protein: CASSTTDSSYNSPLHF; CDR3 DNA: TGTGCCAGCAGCACTACGGACAGCTCCTATAATTCACCCCTCCACTTT
clone size: NA; V gene: TRBV9; D gene: NA; J gene: TRBJ2-3; CDR3 protein: CASSPRADTQYF; CDR3 DNA: TGTGCCAGCAGCCCGCGGGCCGATACGCAGTATTTT
clone size: NA; V gene: TRBV11-2; D gene: NA; J gene: TRBJ2-7; CDR3 protein: CASSSDSYEQYF; CDR3 DNA: TGTGCCAGCAGCTCGGACAGCTACGAGCAGTACTTC
clone size: NA; V gene: TRBV6-5; D gene: NA; J gene: TRBJ2-7; CDR3 protein: CASSYGDIVNYEQYF; CDR3 DNA: TGTGCCAGCAGTTATGGCGACATAGTGAACTACGAGCAGTACTTC
clone size: once; V gene: TRBV6-5; D gene: NA; J gene: TRBJ1-2; CDR3 protein: CASTRPEANGYTF; CDR3 DNA: TGTGCCAGCACCCGGCCCGAGGCCAATGGCTACACCTTC
clone size: few; V gene: TRBV7-9; D gene: NA; J gene: TRBJ2-3; CDR3 protein: CASSPRDTQYF; CDR3 DNA: TGTGCCAGCAGCCCTCGAGATACGCAGTATTTT
clone size: NA; V gene: TRBV27; D gene: TRBD2; J gene: TRBJ2-2; CDR3 protein: CASSRTSGSRGGELFF; CDR3 DNA: TGTGCCAGCAGCCGGACTAGCGGGAGTCGTGGCGGGGAGCTGTTTTTT
clone size: few; V gene: TRBV27; D gene: NA; J gene: TRBJ2-7; CDR3 protein: CASSLSSRGYEQYF; CDR3 DNA: TGTGCCAGCAGTTTATCGAGTAGGGGCTACGAGCAGTACTTC
clone size: NA; V gene: TRBV6-1; D gene: NA; J gene: TRBJ2-2; CDR3 protein: CASSEAPGAGAYTGELFF; CDR3 DNA: TGTGCCAGCAGTGAAGCCCCGGGGGCGGGAGCTTACACCGGGGAGCTGTTTTTT
clone size: NA; V gene: TRBV5-6; D gene: NA; J gene: TRBJ1-6; CDR3 protein: CASSPGGDSPLHF; CDR3 DNA: TGTGCCAGCAGCCCGGGAGGGGACTCACCCCTCCACTTT
clone size: NA; V gene: TRBV5-6; D gene: NA; J gene: TRBJ1-1; CDR3 protein: CASRVGQKNTEAFF; CDR3 DNA: TGTGCCAGCAGGGTTGGACAGAAGAACACTGAAGCTTTCTTT
clone size: few; V gene: TRBV5-1; D gene: NA; J gene: TRBJ2-1; CDR3 protein: CASSLVVREQNEQFF; CDR3 DNA: TGCGCCAGCAGCTTGGTTGTACGGGAGCAGAATGAGCAGTTCTTC
clone size: NA; V gene: TRBV29-1; D gene: TRBD1; J gene: TRBJ1-2; CDR3 protein: CSVVTGSSYGYTF; CDR3 DNA: TGCAGCGTTGTGACAGGGTCAAGCTATGGCTACACCTTC
clone size: NA; V gene: TRBV6-1; D gene: TRBD1; J gene: TRBJ2-1; CDR3 protein: CASSIRGQGPVF; CDR3 DNA: TGTGCCAGCAGTATCCGGGGACAGGGACCGGTCTTC
clone size: NA; V gene: TRBV11-2; D gene: TRBD2; J gene: TRBJ2-7; CDR3 protein: CASSFLAGGRDEQYF; CDR3 DNA: TGTGCCAGCAGCTTTCTGGCGGGAGGGCGGGACGAGCAGTACTTC
clone size: NA; V gene: TRBV5-6; D gene: TRBD1; J gene: TRBJ1-1; CDR3 protein: CASSWDREAFF; CDR3 DNA: TGTGCCAGCAGTTGGGACAGGGAAGCTTTCTTT
clone size: NA; V gene: TRBV7-9; D gene: NA; J gene: TRBJ1-1; CDR3 protein: CASSTSTPANTEAFF; CDR3 DNA: TGTGCCAGCAGCACTAGCACCCCAGCGAACACTGAAGCTTTCTTT
clone size: NA; V gene: TRBV5-1; D gene: NA; J gene: TRBJ2-3; CDR3 protein: CASSPGDTQYF; CDR3 DNA: TGCGCCAGCAGCCCGGGAGATACGCAGTATTTT
clone size: NA; V gene: TRBV18; D gene: TRBD1; J gene: TRBJ1-5; CDR3 protein: CASSAGGRSNQPQHF; CDR3 DNA: TGTGCCAGCTCAGCAGGGGGCAGGAGCAATCAGCCCCAGCATTTT
clone size: NA; V gene: TRBV25-1; D gene: NA; J gene: TRBJ2-3; CDR3 protein: CASRRDSSTDTQYF; CDR3 DNA: TGTGCCAGCAGGCGGGACAGTAGCACAGATACGCAGTATTTT
clone size: NA; V gene: TRBV25-1; D gene: TRBD2; J gene: TRBJ2-5; CDR3 protein: CASSGLMLTSGEGETQYF; CDR3 DNA: TGTGCCAGCAGTGGACTAATGCTCACTAGCGGGGAGGGGGAGACCCAGTACTTC
clone size: few; V gene: TRBV5-4; D gene: TRBD2; J gene: TRBJ2-7; CDR3 protein: CASSSPFSGSGAEQYF; CDR3 DNA: TGTGCCAGCAGCTCCCCCTTCAGCGGGAGCGGTGCGGAGCAGTACTTC
clone size: NA; V gene: TRBV6-1; D gene: NA; J gene: TRBJ2-2; CDR3 protein: CASSVPTGNTGELFF; CDR3 DNA: TGTGCCAGCAGTGTACCAACAGGCAACACCGGGGAGCTGTTTTTT
clone size: NA; V gene: TRBV6-5; D gene: NA; J gene: TRBJ1-5; CDR3 protein: CASRTGAQPQHF; CDR3 DNA: TGTGCCAGCAGAACAGGAGCGCAGCCCCAGCATTTT
clone size: NA; V gene: TRBV19; D gene: NA; J gene: TRBJ2-7; CDR3 protein: CASSIGKQGRGEQYF; CDR3 DNA: TGTGCCAGTAGTATAGGGAAACAGGGACGGGGCGAGCAGTACTTC